This entry concerns a single TCR beta chain. The data belong to a study of blood T cell repertoires in COVID-19. Overall study context: The samples span acute and convalescent COVID-19 from the United States, Italy and Spain.

Participant-given clinical history determined each cohort assignment. Within 2 weeks of study entry, exposed participants had contacted a PCR-confirmed or clinician-diagnosed COVID-19 case. CDR3 length equals 14 residues. Germline-derived CDR1 and CDR2 are KGHSH and LQKENI. V shed 3 bases, J shed 7 bases, and the junction held 2 bases outside the gene matches. In the original workflow: Estimation of nucleated cell counts relied on the amplification of reference gene primers. Repertoires were generated with immunoSEQ multiplex PCR, while TCRdb's copy carries only in-frame clones and drops some. Clone size and V and J calls were adopted from that table, with D and trimming inferred from the DNA. The sample comprises 240,000 or so clones, approximately 90% of which are singletons, and 0.85% to 0.95% rests with the top ten.

This sequence joins TRBV18 and TRBJ2-1; 11 nucleotides agree with TRBD1. The sample taken for sequencing was PBMCs or T cells enriched from blood (not recorded which). This TCR was sampled from a man aged 45-60 years who had been exposed to COVID-19. This chain's CDR3 is CASSPGQGVNEQFF. DNA for the CDR3: TGTGCCAGCTCACCGGGACAGGGGGTAAATGAGCAGTTCTTC.